The clone carrying this T cell receptor (beta chain) was observed many times. With a J-beta primer mix and a sample-barcoded 5' primer, a second PCR ran about 7 to 12 cycles. TCRdb ran MiXCR on the 5' RACE reads and lists one entry per CDR3 protein. The profile shows about 930,000 distinct CDR3 sequences, approximately 32% of them singletons. These data are taken from a study of blood T cells in healthy people across ages. There are 17 residues in the CDR3. The V end was cut by 8 bases, the J end by 0 bases, with 17 bases between. Germline assignment: CDR1 MDHEN and CDR2 SYDVKM. These same data were also listed under a study on T cells of mothers and their children.

The chain links TRBV28 to TRBJ2-6; maybe TRBD2 (5 bases). The sequenced sample was blood. The clonotype was recovered from a woman aged 40 to 55 in good health. CDR3 protein: CASGLRGLRSGANVLTF. CDR3 nucleotide sequence: TGTGCCAGCGGCCTGAGAGGACTCCGCTCTGGGGCCAACGTCCTGACTTTC.